The 24 T cell receptor beta chains in this list originate from one sample, sequenced in a study of CD8+ T cells in alopecia areata. Following extraction, RNA underwent reverse transcription to cDNA, which served as the sequencing template. Using immunoSEQ multiplex PCR, the repertoire was profiled, and TCRdb retains in-frame clones only, with some absent. The sample contains 25,000 to 40,000 clones, over 65% of which appear only once. Specimen: NKG2D-low CD8+ T cells sorted from blood. These receptor sequences come from a human donor with alopecia areata.

This clone was picked up one time. The chain recombines TRBV5-1 with TRBJ1-2; unclear D gene. V lost 6 bases and J 0 bases, leaving 12 bases between the germline ends. Germline values: CDR1 SGHRS, CDR2 YFSETQ. The CDR3 extends over 14 amino acids. Here the CDR3 DNA reads TGCGCCAGCATGTCCGGAACCGCTAACTATGGCTACACCTTC. Translation: CASMSGTANYGYTF.

The gene calls are TRBV27 and TRBJ2-4, with TRBD2 matching 12 bases. The CDR3 spans 14 residues. With 4 bases clipped from V and 8 bases from J, the junction kept 3 bases outside the gene matches. CDR1 and CDR2 (germline): MNHEY, SMNVEV (reference sequence). CDR3 region: CASSSGLAGYIQYF. As DNA, the CDR3 is TGTGCCAGCAGTTCAGGACTAGCGGGGTACATTCAGTACTTC.

The V and J genes are TRBV11-2 and TRBJ2-7, with 9 bases that match TRBD2. Losses at the gene ends were 0 bases for V and 5 bases for J; bases not matched to a gene: 8. CDR3 length: 16 residues. CDR1 is SGHAT and CDR2 is FQNNGV in the germline V gene. The CDR3 bases are TGTGCCAGCAGCTTAGAGGCGGGAGGGCCAAATAACGAGCAGTACTTC. It yields the protein CASSLEAGGPNNEQYF.

CDR3 sequence (DNA): TGTGCCAGCAGTGTCTGGACCACAGATACGCAGTATTTT. It translates to CASSVWTTDTQYF. V gene TRBV27 combines with J gene TRBJ2-3; D remains unclear. The germline V gene encodes CDR1 MNHEY and CDR2 SMNVEV (reference sequence). V was cut by 5 bases and J by 2 bases, with 8 bases left in between. The CDR3 runs to 13 residues.

The V gene is TRBV6-1, the J gene TRBJ1-6; 10 bases are shared with TRBD1. Germline CDR1 is MNHNS and CDR2 is SASEGT. The CDR3 has 15 amino acids. V shed 0 bases, J shed 9 bases, and the junction held 2 bases outside the gene matches. The CDR3 here is CASSEAGQGSSPLHF. The CDR3 nucleotides are TGTGCCAGCAGTGAAGCGGGACAGGGGAGTTCACCCCTCCACTTT.

The chain has TRBV9 and TRBJ2-1; D gene unclear. Trimming removed 4 bases from V and 4 bases from J, with 9 bases in between. The germline CDR1 and CDR2 sequences are SGDLS and YYNGEE. The CDR3 is made up of 13 amino acids. CDR3 in DNA: TGTGCCAGCAGCTCTATCCTATACAATGAGCAGTTCTTC. This gives the protein CASSSILYNEQFF.

The V and J genes are TRBV28 and TRBJ1-6, with TRBD1 matching over 7 bases. Germline values: CDR1 MDHEN, CDR2 SYDVKM. CDR3 length: 14 amino acids. V shed 1 base, J shed 9 bases, and the junction held 3 bases outside the gene matches. The DNA for the CDR3 is TGTGCCAGCAGTTTATCGGGGACAGTTTCACCCCTCCACTTT. This translates into CASSLSGTVSPLHF. Full variable domain (remainder filled in from reference TRBV28 and TRBJ1-6): DVKVTQSSRYLVKRTGEKVFLECVQDMDHENMFWYRQDPGLGLRLIYFSYDVKMKEKGDIPEGYSVSREKKERFSLILESASTNQTSMYLCASSLSGTVSPLHFGNGTRLTVT.

This sequence joins TRBV4-3 and TRBJ2-4, with 8 bases aligning to TRBD1. Germline assignment: CDR1 LGHNA and CDR2 YSLEER. CDR3 length: 15 residues. V lost 1 base to trimming and J lost 8 bases; unmatched junction nucleotides: 7. The CDR3 DNA reads as TGCGCCAGCAGCCAAGGGAGGCAGGGGGCTGACATTCAGTACTTC. Amino acids: CASSQGRQGADIQYF.

The CDR3 reads CASSDESGDPSSNQPQHF. In DNA, the CDR3 is TGTGCCAGCAGTGATGAGTCAGGGGACCCCTCTAGCAATCAGCCCCAGCATTTT. J is TRBJ1-5 and V is TRBV2; D may be TRBD1 (6 bases). V was pared by 3 bases and J by 0 bases, with 18 bases between. The CDR3 contains 18 residues. Germline lookup yields CDR1 SNHLY and CDR2 FYNNEI.

This sequence joins TRBV12-5 and TRBJ1-1; tentative D call: TRBD1 (5 bases). Germline V CDR1 and CDR2: LGHNT, FRNRAP. V lost 1 base to trimming and J lost 6 bases, with 15 bases between them. This CDR3 is built from 15 residues. The DNA for the CDR3 is TGTGCTAGTGGTTTGGATTTGGGGCTCCTAGCTGAAGCTTTCTTT. Translated: CASGLDLGLLAEAFF.

This sequence joins TRBV4-2 and TRBJ2-7, with D perhaps matching TRBD2 (6 bases). Germline V lookup: CDR1 LGHNA, CDR2 YNFKEQ. Trimming shortened V by 4 bases and J by 1 base, and 14 bases separated the two germline ends. There are 15 residues in the CDR3. The CDR3: CASSPTEGLSYEQYF. CDR3 sequence (DNA): TGTGCCAGCAGCCCTACTGAGGGACTGTCCTACGAGCAGTACTTC.

The V call is TRBV6-5, the J call TRBJ2-5; D ambiguous. Germline loops: CDR1 MNHEY, CDR2 SVGAGI. Trimming cost V 2 bases and J 2 bases, with 6 bases left between them. This CDR3 is 13 amino acids long. CDR3: CASSYGSQETQYF. The CDR3 region has the DNA TGTGCCAGCAGTTACGGATCACAAGAGACCCAGTACTTC.

The chain is built from TRBV5-1 and TRBJ2-1; D unclear. There are 11 residues in the CDR3. Germline V gives CDR1 SGHRS, CDR2 YFSETQ. The ends were cut back, 1 base at V and 10 bases at J, with 6 bases in the middle. The CDR3 DNA reads TGCGCCAGCAGCTTGTATATGGAGCAGTTCTTC. This gives the protein CASSLYMEQFF. Using reference TRBV5-1 and TRBJ2-1 for the parts outside the CDR3, the full variable domain is KAGVTQTPRYLIKTRGQQVTLSCSPISGHRSVSWYQQTPGQGLQFLFEYFSETQRNKGNFPGRFSGRQFSNSRSEMNVSTLELGDSALYLCASSLYMEQFFGPGTRLTVL.

A few counts support this clone. The V gene is TRBV19, the J gene TRBJ1-5, with TRBD1 matching over 8 bases. CDR3 length: 15 residues. With V trimmed by 4 bases and J by 7 bases, 9 bases remained unmatched. Germline V CDR1 and CDR2: LNHDA, SQIVND (reference sequence). The CDR3 DNA reads as TGTGCCAGTAGTACCTCGCAGGGGGCGCGGCAGCCCCAGCATTTT. Its translation: CASSTSQGARQPQHF. The variable domain in full, completed from reference TRBV19 and TRBJ1-5, reads DGGITQSPKYLFRKEGQNVTLSCEQNLNHDAMYWYRQDPGQGLRLIYYSQIVNDFQKGDIAEGYSVSREKKESFPLTVTSAQKNPTAFYLCASSTSQGARQPQHFGDGTRLSIL.

This clone was found a few times. The chain has TRBV7-9 and TRBJ2-7; TRBD1 matches at 8 bases. Unmatched junction bases numbered 7, after V lost 4 bases and J lost 2 bases. This CDR3 is 15 amino acids long. Germline CDR1 reads SEHNR; CDR2 reads FQNEAQ (reference sequence). CDR3 protein: CASSYRTGPTYEQYF. CDR3 bases: TGTGCCAGCAGCTATCGGACAGGGCCAACCTACGAGCAGTACTTC.

The rearrangement uses TRBV27 and TRBJ2-1; TRBD2 agrees at 7 bases. The CDR3 length is 15 residues. CDR1 is MNHEY and CDR2 is SMNVEV in the germline V gene (reference sequence). V lost 5 bases, J lost 4 bases, and 8 bases stayed unmatched. DNA for the CDR3: TGTGCCAGCAGTACCTCGGGGGGATGGTACAATGAGCAGTTCTTC. Its protein is CASSTSGGWYNEQFF.

This chain connects TRBV29-1 to TRBJ2-7; TRBD1 matches at 10 bases. The junction had 5 bases not matched to a gene; V was cut back by 5 bases and J by 1 base. Germline CDR1 is SQVTM and CDR2 is ANQGSEA. There are 14 residues in the CDR3. The CDR3 DNA reads as TGCAGCGTTATTGGGACAGGGGTATCCTACGAGCAGTACTTC. It is translated as CSVIGTGVSYEQYF.

This clone appeared a single time. V is TRBV5-1 and J is TRBJ2-7, with D unclear. Per the germline V gene, CDR1 is SGHRS and CDR2 is YFSETQ. V lost 2 bases to trimming and J lost 4 bases, with 10 bases between them. CDR3 length equals 13 residues. The CDR3: CASSLWVGYEQYF. In DNA, the CDR3 is TGCGCCAGCAGCTTATGGGTCGGATACGAGCAGTACTTC.

The J gene is TRBJ2-6, the V gene TRBV13; D unclear. Germline loops: CDR1 PRHDT, CDR2 FYEKMQ (reference sequence). Trimming cost V 10 bases and J 2 bases, with 9 bases left between them. CDR3 size: 13 residues. In nucleotides, the CDR3 is TGTGCCACCACGTCCACTGGGGCCAACGTCCTGACTTTC. This translates into CATTSTGANVLTF.

The rearrangement uses TRBV6-5 and TRBJ1-4, with D tentatively TRBD1 (5 bases). Germline CDR1 reads MNHEY; CDR2 reads SVGAGI. The CDR3 extends over 14 amino acids. V was trimmed by 6 bases and J by 3 bases, leaving 11 bases between them. The CDR3 loop reads CASRAGFANEKLFF. For the CDR3, the DNA is TGTGCCAGCAGGGCAGGGTTTGCTAATGAAAAACTGTTTTTT.

This sequence joins TRBV4-1 and TRBJ2-1; D is undetermined. V was cut by 3 bases and J by 5 bases, with 5 bases left in between. Germline V gene sequence: CDR1 MGHRA, CDR2 YSYEKL. The CDR3 covers 12 residues. CDR3 DNA sequence: TGCGCCAGCAGCCACATGAACAATGAGCAGTTCTTC. Encoded protein: CASSHMNNEQFF.

The CDR3 here is CASSLAGWENEQFF. The CDR3 region has the DNA TGCGCCAGCAGCTTGGCCGGGTGGGAGAATGAGCAGTTCTTC. This chain links TRBV5-1 with TRBJ2-1; perhaps TRBD2 as D (5 bases). This CDR3 spans 14 amino acids. From germline, CDR1 is SGHRS and CDR2 YFSETQ. Trimming pared 0 bases from V and 7 bases from J, leaving 11 bases between.

The chain combines TRBV19 with TRBJ2-7; a weak D match, TRBD2 (5 bases). Trimming left V 8 bases short and J 3 bases short, with 14 bases between. There are 13 residues in the CDR3. Germline values: CDR1 LNHDA, CDR2 SQIVND (reference sequence). DNA for the CDR3: TGTGCCAGTTGCGTTAGACTATACTACGAGCAGTACTTC. This gives the protein CASCVRLYYEQYF.

The gene calls are TRBV29-1 and TRBJ2-1; perhaps TRBD1 as D (6 bases). V shed 3 bases and J shed 5 bases, with 17 bases lying between them. From germline, CDR1 is SQVTM and CDR2 ANQGSEA. The CDR3 has 15 residues. CDR3 protein: CSVDGAGTIHNEQFF. DNA for the CDR3: TGCAGCGTTGATGGGGCCGGGACAATTCACAATGAGCAGTTCTTC.